This is a list of T cell receptor beta chains from one sample in a study of human T cells and chemical hapten exposure. Using its own MiXCR run on the RACE reads, TCRdb lists one record per CDR3 protein. The repertoire holds about 190,000 distinct CDR3 sequences, with approximately 26% as singletons. Source: whole blood, taken in connection with sensitization to the hapten diphenylcyclopropenone (DPC). The receptor source for this set is a woman aged 40 to 50 with alopecia areata. Some clones in this sample may be carry-over from other donors' samples. Both conserved end residues are part of each CDR3. A D gene is named only where the DNA matches it firmly. Some rows have no size entry. The others give once, few or many, or a class for an expanded clone.

D,size,V,J,DNA,CDR3
NA,NA,TRBV29-1,TRBJ1-2,TGCAGCGTTGTGTTCAACTATGGCTACACCTTC,CSVVFNYGYTF
NA,once,TRBV6-2/TRBV6-3,TRBJ1-1,TGTGCCAGCAGCCGCCGGGGGGGCCTCATGAACACTGAAGCTTTCTTT,CASSRRGGLMNTEAFF
TRBD1,many,TRBV5-1,TRBJ2-1,TGCGCCAGCAGCTCCGAGACAGGGGGCTTCAATGAGCAGTTCTTC,CASSSETGGFNEQFF
NA,NA,TRBV29-1,TRBJ2-3,TGCAGCGGGGGGCCCTCAGATACGCAGTATTTT,CSGGPSDTQYF
NA,NA,TRBV7-9,TRBJ2-7,TGTGCCAGCAGCTTAAGTCAGGCTGTCGGCGAGCAGTACTTC,CASSLSQAVGEQYF
NA,NA,TRBV5-4,TRBJ1-1,TGTGCCAGCAGCTTGAACCCGGCGAACACTGAAGCTTTCTTT,CASSLNPANTEAFF
TRBD1,few,TRBV10-3,TRBJ2-2,TGTGCCATCAGGGGACAGGGGGACGGGGAGCTGTTTTTT,CAIRGQGDGELFF
NA,NA,TRBV20-1,TRBJ1-2,TGCAGTGCCCTTCCGGCGGTGAGCGCCTATGGCTACACCTTC,CSALPAVSAYGYTF
NA,many,TRBV24-1,TRBJ2-3,TGTGCCACCAGTGAATACAGGGTGGATACGCAGTATTTT,CATSEYRVDTQYF
NA,NA,TRBV5-1,TRBJ2-1,TGCGCCAGCAGCTTGACTGGGGACTCCTACAATGAGCAGTTCTTC,CASSLTGDSYNEQFF
TRBD2,few,TRBV6-6,TRBJ2-1,TGTGCCAGCAGCCCCCCCATAGGACTAGCGGACAATGAGCAGTTCTTC,CASSPPIGLADNEQFF
NA,NA,TRBV10-3,TRBJ1-1,TGTGCCATCAGTGAGTCCAGTGGCGGGAACACTGAAGCTTTCTTT,CAISESSGGNTEAFF
NA,NA,TRBV4-2,TRBJ1-4,TGTGCCAGCAACCGAGGTCAGGCAACGGGTGAAAAACTGTTTTTT,CASNRGQATGEKLFF
NA,few,TRBV29-1,TRBJ2-7,TGCAGCGTGGACTTGGGAGGCGAGCAGTACTTC,CSVDLGGEQYF
TRBD2,many,TRBV9,TRBJ2-1,TGTGCCAGCAGCCCCCAGGGACTAGCGGGAGAATATAATGAGCAGTTCTTC,CASSPQGLAGEYNEQFF
TRBD2,NA,TRBV7-2,TRBJ2-7,TGTGCCAGCAGCACCCGACTAGCGGGACACTACGAGCAGTACTTC,CASSTRLAGHYEQYF
NA,NA,TRBV18,TRBJ2-2,TGTGCCAGCTCACCACCGAACACCGGGGAGCTGTTTTTT,CASSPPNTGELFF
NA,NA,TRBV12-3/TRBV12-4,TRBJ1-6,TGTGCCAGCAGTCTCTCGGGGGGGCGGGATAATTCACCCCTCCACTTT,CASSLSGGRDNSPLHF
NA,few,TRBV6-4,TRBJ2-5,TGTGCCAGCAGTCCTAACCCTCAAGAGACCCAGTACTTC,CASSPNPQETQYF
NA,NA,TRBV20-1,TRBJ2-3,TGCAGTGCTGGGTTCCTCCCGACTAGGGAACAGGGGATCACGCAGTATTTT,CSAGFLPTREQGITQYF
TRBD2,NA,TRBV6-2/TRBV6-3,TRBJ2-5,TGTGCCAGCAGTCTACCCGCCTTGGGGCGGGGGACTAGGGAGACCCAGTACTTC,CASSLPALGRGTRETQYF
TRBD2,NA,TRBV20-1,TRBJ2-3,TGCAGTGCTAAATCTAGCGGGAGTACAGATACGCAGTATTTT,CSAKSSGSTDTQYF
TRBD2,many,TRBV6-4,TRBJ2-1,TGTGCCAGCAGTGACGGTGGTAGCGGGAGTAATGAGCAGTTCTTC,CASSDGGSGSNEQFF
TRBD1,many,TRBV20-1,TRBJ2-5,TGCAGTGCTAGAGCCCAACTGGACAGGGGAAAGACCCAGTACTTC,CSARAQLDRGKTQYF
TRBD1,NA,TRBV6-5,TRBJ2-6,TGTGCCAGCAGAAGACAGGGCACTGGGGCCAACGTCCTGACTTTC,CASRRQGTGANVLTF
NA,many,TRBV6-5,TRBJ2-1,TGTGCCAGCAGTATCAGGGTGGGGTGGGGCAATGAGCAGTTCTTC,CASSIRVGWGNEQFF
TRBD1,NA,TRBV5-1,TRBJ1-4,TGCGCCAGCTGCAAGCCGGGACAGGCAAATGAAAAACTGTTTTTT,CASCKPGQANEKLFF
TRBD2,NA,TRBV6-2/TRBV6-3,TRBJ2-2,TGTGCCAGCAGTAGACTAGCGGGGAACACCGGGGAGCTGTTTTTT,CASSRLAGNTGELFF
NA,few,TRBV7-2,TRBJ2-5,TGTGCCAGCAGCTCAGGCGGGACAAAAGAGACCCAGTACTTC,CASSSGGTKETQYF
NA,few,TRBV29-1,TRBJ1-1,TGCAGCGTTGAAGGGGTTGGGGGGGCCATCACTGAAGCTTTCTTT,CSVEGVGGAITEAFF
NA,few,TRBV11-1,TRBJ2-7,TGTGCCAGCAGCTTAGCTCCTGCTGGGGTAAAGTACTTC,CASSLAPAGVKYF
NA,NA,TRBV3-1,TRBJ2-7,TGTGCCAGCAGCCAAGTGGACGAGCAGTACTTC,CASSQVDEQYF
NA,NA,TRBV7-2,TRBJ2-2,TGTGCCAGCAGCTTTAAAGCCGGGGAGCTGTTTTTT,CASSFKAGELFF
NA,NA,TRBV4-3,TRBJ2-1,TGCGCCAGCAGCCTCAGGGGTGAACTCCGCTCCTACAATGAGCAGTTCTTC,CASSLRGELRSYNEQFF
NA,NA,TRBV10-3,TRBJ2-2,TGTGCCATCACAGACAGCACAAACACCGGGGAGCTGTTTTTT,CAITDSTNTGELFF
NA,NA,TRBV10-3,TRBJ2-1,TGTGCCATCAGTGATATAAATGAGCAGTTCTTC,CAISDINEQFF
TRBD1,few,TRBV7-2,TRBJ2-7,TGTGCCAGCAGACCCGGACAGGGCAGGTACGAGCAGTACTTC,CASRPGQGRYEQYF
TRBD2,many,TRBV4-3,TRBJ2-3,TGCGCCAGCTCTCTAGCGGGGGCTAGCACAGATACGCAGTATTTT,CASSLAGASTDTQYF
NA,many,TRBV29-1,TRBJ1-3,TGCAGTATCCGGAGGGTCCCTGGAAACACCATATATTTT,CSIRRVPGNTIYF
NA,many,TRBV28,TRBJ1-5,TGTGCCAGCTTCGGAGGTCTAAGCAATCAGCCCCAGCATTTT,CASFGGLSNQPQHF
TRBD2,many,TRBV12-3/TRBV12-4,TRBJ2-1,TGTGCCAGCAGTTTATCTAGCGGTAATGAGCAGTTCTTC,CASSLSSGNEQFF
NA,NA,TRBV6-5,TRBJ1-1,TGTGCCAGCGTAGGACAAATGAACACTGAAGCTTTCTTT,CASVGQMNTEAFF
NA,NA,TRBV9,TRBJ2-2,TGTGCCAGCAGCGTACAGAACACCGGGGAGCTGTTTTTT,CASSVQNTGELFF
NA,NA,TRBV6-5,TRBJ2-3,TGTGCCAGCCGACAGGACTACACAGATACGCAGTATTTT,CASRQDYTDTQYF
NA,NA,TRBV2,TRBJ2-7,TGTGCCAGCAAAAAGGAGGTTGTCGAGCAGTACTTC,CASKKEVVEQYF
NA,NA,TRBV2,TRBJ2-3,TGTGCCAGCAGGCTCCCTTGGGGGCGGGATCCAGATACGCAGTATTTT,CASRLPWGRDPDTQYF
TRBD1,many,TRBV28,TRBJ2-7,TGTGCCAGCAGTCGAGGACAGGCCCAGTACTTC,CASSRGQAQYF
NA,NA,TRBV20-1,TRBJ2-2,TGCAGTGCTAGAGGAGGTCCCGGGGAGCTGTTTTTT,CSARGGPGELFF
TRBD1,few,TRBV6-5,TRBJ2-3,TGTGCCAGCAGGGCTGACAGGGCCACAGATACGCAGTATTTT,CASRADRATDTQYF
TRBD1,NA,TRBV18,TRBJ2-2,TGTGCCAGCTCACCAACGGGGACAGTCGGCTCCGGGGAGCTGTTTTTT,CASSPTGTVGSGELFF
NA,NA,TRBV7-2,TRBJ2-1,TGTGCCAGCAGCTCCGCATACACCCGTCTTGGGGATGAGCAGTTCTTC,CASSSAYTRLGDEQFF
TRBD2,few,TRBV20-1,TRBJ2-1,TGCAGTGCTATTCTCCCGGGAGGGGGTTACAATGAGCAGTTCTTC,CSAILPGGGYNEQFF
TRBD1,NA,TRBV7-2,TRBJ2-7,TGTGCCAGCAGCCCCGGACAGGACCTCTACGAGCAGTACTTC,CASSPGQDLYEQYF
TRBD2,many,TRBV20-1,TRBJ2-2,TGCAGTGCTAGTGATAGCGGGGGCACCGGGGAGCTGTTTTTT,CSASDSGGTGELFF
TRBD1,few,TRBV4-1,TRBJ2-6,TGCGCCAGCAGGGGACAGGGGGCCAACGTCCTGACTTTC,CASRGQGANVLTF
TRBD1,few,TRBV6-5,TRBJ2-1,TGTGCCAGCAGTTCGACAGGGGGGTACAATGAGCAGTTCTTC,CASSSTGGYNEQFF
NA,NA,TRBV2,TRBJ1-3,TGTGCCAGTCGCTTCTCTGGAAACACCATATATTTT,CASRFSGNTIYF